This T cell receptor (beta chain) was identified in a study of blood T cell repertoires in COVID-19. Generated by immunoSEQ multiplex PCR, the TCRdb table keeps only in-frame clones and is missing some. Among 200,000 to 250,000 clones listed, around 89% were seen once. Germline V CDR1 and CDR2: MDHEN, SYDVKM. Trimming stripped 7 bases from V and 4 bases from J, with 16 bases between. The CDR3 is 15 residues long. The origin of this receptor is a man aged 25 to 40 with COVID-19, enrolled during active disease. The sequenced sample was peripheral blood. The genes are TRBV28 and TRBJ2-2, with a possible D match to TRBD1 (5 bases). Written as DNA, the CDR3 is TGTGCCAGCACCCTTTCTCCCCAGGGCACCGGGGAGCTGTTTTTT. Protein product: CASTLSPQGTGELFF.